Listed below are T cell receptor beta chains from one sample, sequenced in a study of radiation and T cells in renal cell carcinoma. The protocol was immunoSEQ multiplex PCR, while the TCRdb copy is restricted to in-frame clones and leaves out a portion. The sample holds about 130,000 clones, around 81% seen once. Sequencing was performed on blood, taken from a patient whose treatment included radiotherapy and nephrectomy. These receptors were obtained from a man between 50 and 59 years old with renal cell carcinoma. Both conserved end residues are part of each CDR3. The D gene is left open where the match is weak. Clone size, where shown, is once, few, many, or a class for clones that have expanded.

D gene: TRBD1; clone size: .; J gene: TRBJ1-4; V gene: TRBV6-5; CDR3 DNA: TGTGCCAGCAGTTTCCTGACAGGGGGGGATGAAAAACTGTTTTTT; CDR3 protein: CASSFLTGGDEKLFF
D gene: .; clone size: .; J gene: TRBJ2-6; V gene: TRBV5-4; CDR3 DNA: TGTGCCAGCAGCTTATTGGCAGATTCTGGGGCCAACGTCCTGACTTTC; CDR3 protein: CASSLLADSGANVLTF
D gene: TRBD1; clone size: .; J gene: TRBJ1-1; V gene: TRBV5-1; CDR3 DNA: TGCGCCAGCAGCTTGTTTACAGGGGGCGACGTAGCTTTCTTT; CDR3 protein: CASSLFTGGDVAFF
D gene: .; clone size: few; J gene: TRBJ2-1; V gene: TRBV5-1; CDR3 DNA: TGCGCCAGCAGCCTACAGCCGGGGAGCTCCTACAATGAGCAGTTCTTC; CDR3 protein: CASSLQPGSSYNEQFF
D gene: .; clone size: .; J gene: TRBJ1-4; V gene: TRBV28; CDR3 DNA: TGTGCCAGCAGCAGCCAGGGAGAGCTTAATGAAAAACTGTTTTTT; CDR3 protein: CASSSQGELNEKLFF
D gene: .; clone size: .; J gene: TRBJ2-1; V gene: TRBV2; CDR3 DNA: TGTGCCAGCATGACGGACTACAATGAGCAGTTCTTC; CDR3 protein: CASMTDYNEQFF
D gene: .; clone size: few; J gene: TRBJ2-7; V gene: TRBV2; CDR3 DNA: TGTGCCAGCAGTACCCCGGGGGACCGCGTCTACGAGCAGTACTTC; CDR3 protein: CASSTPGDRVYEQYF
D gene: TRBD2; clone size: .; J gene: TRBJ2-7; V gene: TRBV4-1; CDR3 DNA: TGCGCCAGCAGCCATCTAGCGGGAGGCCCACTTCGCTACGAGCAGTACTTC; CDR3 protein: CASSHLAGGPLRYEQYF
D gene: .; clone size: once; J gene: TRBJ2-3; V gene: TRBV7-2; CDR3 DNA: TGTGCCAGCAGCTCAGACTCGTACACAGATACGCAGTATTTT; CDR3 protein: CASSSDSYTDTQYF
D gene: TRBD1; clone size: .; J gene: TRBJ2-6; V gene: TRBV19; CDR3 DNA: TGTGCCAGTAACAGCCCATACAGGGGCTCTGGGGCCAACGTCCTGACTTTC; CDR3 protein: CASNSPYRGSGANVLTF
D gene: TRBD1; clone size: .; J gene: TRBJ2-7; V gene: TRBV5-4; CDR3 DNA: TGTGCCAGCAGCGTGGGTCAGGGGGTCTCCTACGAGCAGTACTTC; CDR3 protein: CASSVGQGVSYEQYF
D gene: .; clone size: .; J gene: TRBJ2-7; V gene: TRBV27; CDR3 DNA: TGTGCCAGCAGTTTATCGGGGGACGGCTACGAGCAGTACTTC; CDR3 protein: CASSLSGDGYEQYF
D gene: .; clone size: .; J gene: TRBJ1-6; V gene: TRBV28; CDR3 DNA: TGTGCCAGCAGTTTAGGGAGTTATGATTCACCCCTCCACTTT; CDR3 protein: CASSLGSYDSPLHF
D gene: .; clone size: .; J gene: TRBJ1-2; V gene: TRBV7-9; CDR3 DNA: TGTGCCAGCAGCTCCCCAGTTGGGGCCACCTATGGCTACACCTTC; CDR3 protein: CASSSPVGATYGYTF
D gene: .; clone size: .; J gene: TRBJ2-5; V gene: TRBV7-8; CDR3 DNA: TGTGCCAGCAGCCTAATGGAGACCCAGTACTTC; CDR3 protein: CASSLMETQYF
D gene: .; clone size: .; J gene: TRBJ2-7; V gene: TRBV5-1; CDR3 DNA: TGCGCCAGCAGCTTGGACTCTCGCTACGAGCAGTACTTC; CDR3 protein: CASSLDSRYEQYF
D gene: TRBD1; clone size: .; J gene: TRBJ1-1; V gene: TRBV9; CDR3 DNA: TGTGCCAGCAGCGTAGCAGGGGGCTTGAACACTGAAGCTTTCTTT; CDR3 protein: CASSVAGGLNTEAFF
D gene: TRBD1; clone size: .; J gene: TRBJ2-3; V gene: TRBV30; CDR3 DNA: TGTGCCCGGACAGAGGGACAGGGAGAGGCGGATACGCAGTATTTT; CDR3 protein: CARTEGQGEADTQYF
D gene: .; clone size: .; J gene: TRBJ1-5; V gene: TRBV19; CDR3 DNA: TGTGCCAGTAGTATATGGTCAGGGAATCAGCCCCAGCATTTT; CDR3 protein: CASSIWSGNQPQHF
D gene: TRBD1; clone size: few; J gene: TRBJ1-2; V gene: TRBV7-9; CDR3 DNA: TGTGCCAGCAGCCCCCCCGGGACAGGGGATCGGATTCTGGGCTACACCTTC; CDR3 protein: CASSPPGTGDRILGYTF
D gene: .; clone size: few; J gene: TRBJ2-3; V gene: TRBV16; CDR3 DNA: TGTGCCAGCAGCCAAAGAAGCACAGATACGCAGTATTTT; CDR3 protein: CASSQRSTDTQYF
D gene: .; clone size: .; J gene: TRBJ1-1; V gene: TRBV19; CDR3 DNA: TGTGCCAGTAGTATATATGAGTTGAACACTGAAGCTTTCTTT; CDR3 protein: CASSIYELNTEAFF
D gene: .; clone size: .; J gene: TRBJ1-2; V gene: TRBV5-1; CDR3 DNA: TGCGCCAGCAGCTTGGCACCGTCCAGGGGAGCTAACTATGGCTACACCTTC; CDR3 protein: CASSLAPSRGANYGYTF
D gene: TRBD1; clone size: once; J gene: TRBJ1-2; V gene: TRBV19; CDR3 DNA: TGTGCCAGTAGTATACGAACAGGGGGCACTTCTGACTATGGCTACACCTTC; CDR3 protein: CASSIRTGGTSDYGYTF
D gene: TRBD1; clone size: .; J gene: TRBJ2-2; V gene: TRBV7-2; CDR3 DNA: TGTGCCAGCAGCGCACAGGGGACGAACACCGGGGAGCTGTTTTTT; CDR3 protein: CASSAQGTNTGELFF
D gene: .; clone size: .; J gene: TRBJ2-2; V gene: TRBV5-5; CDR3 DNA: TGTGCCAGCAAGACGAACACCGGGGAGCTGTTTTTT; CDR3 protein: CASKTNTGELFF
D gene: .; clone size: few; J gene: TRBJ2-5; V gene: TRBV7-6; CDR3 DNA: TGTGCCAGCAGCTTAGTCCGACAGCCCGAAGAGACCCAGTACTTC; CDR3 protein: CASSLVRQPEETQYF
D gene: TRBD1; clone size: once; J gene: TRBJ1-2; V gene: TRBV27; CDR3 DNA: TGTGCCAGCAGTTTTTTCGGGACAGACTATGGCTACACCTTC; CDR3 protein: CASSFFGTDYGYTF